The 15 T cell receptor beta chains listed next were all sequenced from one sample in a study of cytotoxic CD8 clonotypes in ibrutinib-treated CLL. Method: immunoSEQ multiplex PCR; TCRdb's copy keeps in-frame clones and lacks some. Seen here are fewer than 300,000 clones, approximately 79% observed once, and the top ten hold about 5%. The sequences come from PBMCs, collected at disease progression, from a patient treated with ibrutinib. The source is a human donor with chronic lymphocytic leukemia.

This chain links TRBV19 with TRBJ1-5; D is unclear. The CDR3 runs 15 residues. The V and J ends lost 3 bases and 0 bases respectively, with 9 bases between them. The germline V gene encodes CDR1 LNHDA and CDR2 SQIVND (reference sequence). This CDR3 is CASSMVGSSNQPQHF. The CDR3 nucleotides read TGTGCCAGTAGTATGGTGGGGTCTAGCAATCAGCCCCAGCATTTT.

The chain has TRBV6-6 and TRBJ1-5, with D unresolved. CDR3 size: 12 residues. Between the trimmed V and J ends, which lost 6 bases and 0 bases, there was a span of 3 bases. Germline assignment: CDR1 MNHNY and CDR2 SVGAGI (reference sequence). CDR3 DNA sequence: TGTGCCAGCAGGGATAGCAATCAGCCCCAGCATTTT. This translates into CASRDSNQPQHF.

This rearrangement joins TRBV27 to TRBJ1-1; D gene ambiguous. The germline V gene has CDR1 MNHEY and CDR2 SMNVEV (reference sequence). CDR3 length: 15 amino acids. Deletions cut 1 base from V and 1 base from J, with 10 bases between. CDR3 sequence: CASSLYGWGNTEAFF. CDR3 nucleotides: TGTGCCAGCAGTTTATATGGGTGGGGGAACACTGAAGCTTTCTTT.

The rearrangement joins TRBV18 to TRBJ2-5, with D possibly being TRBD1 (5 bases). CDR3 length: 15 amino acids. Trimming cost V 1 base and J 2 bases, with 11 bases left between them. Germline CDR1 is KGHSH and CDR2 is LQKENI. The CDR3 region is CASSPRWTSQETQYF. The CDR3 bases are TGTGCCAGCTCACCACGGTGGACATCACAAGAGACCCAGTACTTC.

The chain uses TRBV4-3 and TRBJ2-5, with D possibly being TRBD1 (6 bases). The CDR3 covers 14 residues. Germline V CDR1 and CDR2: LGHNA, YSLEER. Trimming took off 0 bases at V and 4 bases at J, with 9 bases between the two ends. CDR3 sequence (DNA): TGCGCCAGCAGCCAAGATTCAGGGGCAGAGACCCAGTACTTC. As protein: CASSQDSGAETQYF.

This chain joins TRBV10-3 and TRBJ2-1, with 11 bases matching TRBD2. After removal of 4 bases from V and 7 bases from J, the junction contained 3 bases not matched to a gene. In germline, CDR1 is ENHRY, CDR2 SYGVKD. The CDR3 is 14 residues long. The CDR3 region is CAISVGLAANEQFF. In DNA, the CDR3 is TGTGCCATCAGTGTGGGACTAGCGGCTAATGAGCAGTTCTTC.

The chain links TRBV6-5 to TRBJ1-2, with D maybe TRBD1 (6 bases). V was shortened by 0 bases and J by 2 bases, with 13 bases between the two germline ends. Germline CDR1 is MNHEY and CDR2 is SVGAGI. There are 16 residues in the CDR3. The CDR3 here is CASSYSTWGQNYGYTF. The CDR3 region has the DNA TGTGCCAGCAGTTACTCGACCTGGGGGCAGAACTATGGCTACACCTTC.

This chain connects TRBV28 to TRBJ2-7; either TRBD1 or TRBD2 may supply D (5 bases each). Trimming left V 3 bases short and J 5 bases short, with 17 bases between. CDR1 MDHEN and CDR2 SYDVKM come from the germline V gene. The CDR3 contains 15 residues. CDR3 sequence: CASSFLRGVGNEQYF. The CDR3 DNA sequence: TGTGCCAGCAGTTTTTTGAGGGGTGTGGGTAACGAGCAGTACTTC.

This clone has a single count. The chain carries TRBV6-5 and TRBJ1-4; D uncertain. Germline assignment: CDR1 MNHEY and CDR2 SVGAGI. V lost 4 bases, J lost 2 bases, and 8 bases lay in between. CDR3 length: 14 amino acids. CDR3 amino acids: CASSSAGTNEKLFF. Written as DNA, the CDR3 is TGTGCCAGCAGTTCCGCAGGCACTAATGAAAAACTGTTTTTT.

The rearrangement joins TRBV7-6 to TRBJ2-7; D remains unclear. Trimming took off 2 bases at V and 0 bases at J, with 11 bases between the two ends. Germline V CDR1 and CDR2: SGHVS, FNYEAQ. The CDR3 contains 15 residues. CDR3 protein: CASSLRTDLSYEQYF. The CDR3 DNA reads as TGTGCCAGCAGCTTAAGAACAGATCTCTCCTACGAGCAGTACTTC.

The chain has TRBV10-2 and TRBJ1-1, with unresolved D. CDR3 length equals 11 residues. CDR1 and CDR2 from the germline V gene are WSHSY and SAAADI. V dropped 4 bases and J dropped 4 bases, with 4 bases sitting between them. Here the CDR3 reads CASSAATEAFF. CDR3 sequence (DNA): TGCGCCAGCAGTGCGGCCACTGAAGCTTTCTTT.

The chain recombines TRBV10-1 with TRBJ1-2, with D unresolved. Germline lookup yields CDR1 WNHNN and CDR2 SYGVQD (reference sequence). CDR3 length equals 13 residues. V was trimmed by 5 bases and J by 4 bases, leaving 11 bases between them. CDR3 DNA sequence: TGCGCCAGCAGTCCGAGGACGGCCTATGGCTACACCTTC. Its translation is CASSPRTAYGYTF.

The CDR3 DNA follows: TGCGCCAGCAGTGAGTCTAGGGGAGGCACCGGGGAGCTGTTTTTT. Amino acids: CASSESRGGTGELFF. The chain employs TRBV10-1 and TRBJ2-2; D is possibly TRBD2 (6 bases). The CDR3 runs to 15 residues. Germline V lookup: CDR1 WNHNN, CDR2 SYGVQD (reference sequence). V dropped 0 bases and J dropped 4 bases, with 9 bases sitting between them.

The J gene is TRBJ2-7, the V gene TRBV27; D not certain. This CDR3 is 13 amino acids long. Trimming left V 5 bases short and J 7 bases short, with 15 bases between. CDR1 MNHEY and CDR2 SMNVEV come from the germline V gene (reference sequence). This chain's CDR3 is CASSPGSPREQYF. The CDR3 nucleotides read TGTGCCAGCAGTCCTGGTTCTCCTAGGGAGCAGTACTTC.

The J gene is TRBJ1-5, the V gene TRBV28; 7 bases match TRBD1. Germline loops: CDR1 MDHEN, CDR2 SYDVKM. J gave up 9 bases and V 5 bases, and 13 bases lay outside the gene matches. This CDR3 spans 15 amino acids. CDR3 DNA: TGTGCCAGCAGTATGACGGGGGACAGAAAAGGGCCCCAGCATTTT. Amino acid sequence: CASSMTGDRKGPQHF.